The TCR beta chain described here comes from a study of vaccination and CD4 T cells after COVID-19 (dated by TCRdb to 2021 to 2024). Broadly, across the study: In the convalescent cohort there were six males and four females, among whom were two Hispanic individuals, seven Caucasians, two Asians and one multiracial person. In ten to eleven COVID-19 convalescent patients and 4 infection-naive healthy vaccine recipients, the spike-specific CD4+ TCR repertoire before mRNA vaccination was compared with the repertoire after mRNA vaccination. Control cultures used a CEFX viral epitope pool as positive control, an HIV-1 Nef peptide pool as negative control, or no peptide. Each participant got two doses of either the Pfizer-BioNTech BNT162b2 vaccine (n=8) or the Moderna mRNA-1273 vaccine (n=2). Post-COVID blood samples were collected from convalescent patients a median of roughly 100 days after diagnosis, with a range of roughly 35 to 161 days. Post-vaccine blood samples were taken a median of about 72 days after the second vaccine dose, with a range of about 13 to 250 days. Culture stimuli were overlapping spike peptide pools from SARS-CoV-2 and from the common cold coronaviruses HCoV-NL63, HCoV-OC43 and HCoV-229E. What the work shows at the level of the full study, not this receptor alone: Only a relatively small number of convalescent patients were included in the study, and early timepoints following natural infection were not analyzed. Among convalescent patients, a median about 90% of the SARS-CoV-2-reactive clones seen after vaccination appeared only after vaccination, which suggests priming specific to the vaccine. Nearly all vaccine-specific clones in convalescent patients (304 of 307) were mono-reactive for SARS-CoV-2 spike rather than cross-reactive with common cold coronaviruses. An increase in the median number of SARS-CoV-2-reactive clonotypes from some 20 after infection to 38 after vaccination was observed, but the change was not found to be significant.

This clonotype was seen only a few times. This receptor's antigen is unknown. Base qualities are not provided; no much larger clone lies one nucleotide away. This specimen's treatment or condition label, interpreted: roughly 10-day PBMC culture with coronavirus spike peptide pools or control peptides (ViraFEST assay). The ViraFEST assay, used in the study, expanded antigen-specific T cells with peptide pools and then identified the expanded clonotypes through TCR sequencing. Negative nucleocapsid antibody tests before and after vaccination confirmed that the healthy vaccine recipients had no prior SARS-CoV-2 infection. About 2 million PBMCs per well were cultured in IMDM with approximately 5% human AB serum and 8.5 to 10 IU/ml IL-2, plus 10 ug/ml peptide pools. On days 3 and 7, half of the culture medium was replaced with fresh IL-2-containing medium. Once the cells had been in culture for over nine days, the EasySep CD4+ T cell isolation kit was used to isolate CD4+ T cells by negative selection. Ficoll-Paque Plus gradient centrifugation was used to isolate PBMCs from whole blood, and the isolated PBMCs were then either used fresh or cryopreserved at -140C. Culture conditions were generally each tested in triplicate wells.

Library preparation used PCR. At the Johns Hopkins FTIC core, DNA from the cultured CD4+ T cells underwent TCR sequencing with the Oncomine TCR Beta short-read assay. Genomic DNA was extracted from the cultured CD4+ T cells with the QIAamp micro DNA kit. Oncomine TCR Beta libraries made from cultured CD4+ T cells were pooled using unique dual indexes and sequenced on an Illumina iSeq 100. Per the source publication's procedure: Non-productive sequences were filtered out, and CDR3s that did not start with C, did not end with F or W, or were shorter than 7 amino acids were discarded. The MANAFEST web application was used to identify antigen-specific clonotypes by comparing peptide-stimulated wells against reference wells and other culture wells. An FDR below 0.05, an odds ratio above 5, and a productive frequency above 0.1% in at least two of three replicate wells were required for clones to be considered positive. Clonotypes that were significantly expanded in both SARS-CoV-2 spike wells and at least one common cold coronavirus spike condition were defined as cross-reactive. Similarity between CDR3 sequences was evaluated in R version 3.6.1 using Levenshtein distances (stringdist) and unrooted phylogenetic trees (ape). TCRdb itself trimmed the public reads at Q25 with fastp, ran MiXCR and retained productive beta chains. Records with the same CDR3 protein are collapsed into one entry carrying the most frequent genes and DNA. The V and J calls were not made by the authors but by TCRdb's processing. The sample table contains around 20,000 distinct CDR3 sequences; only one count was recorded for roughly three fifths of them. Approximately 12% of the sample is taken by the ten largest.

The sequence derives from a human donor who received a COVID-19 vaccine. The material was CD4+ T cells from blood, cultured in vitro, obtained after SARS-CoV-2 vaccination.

The nucleotide sequence reads TGTGCCAGCAGTGAACAGGGAGGAGGGTATGGCTACACCTTC. The translation is CASSEQGGGYGYTF. The chain employs TRBV2 and TRBJ1-2; the D gene is perhaps TRBD1, from 5 matching bases. The trim is 2 bases for V and 5 bases for J, with a gap of 12 bases between the germline ends. There are 14 amino acids in the CDR3, from cysteine to phenylalanine inclusive. This entry keeps only the CDR3 DNA: 42 bases, framed from base 1. CDR1 and CDR2, looked up from the germline V gene, are SNHLY and FYNNEI. This CDR3, with the reference TRBV2 and TRBJ1-2 proteins standing in past its ends, gives the full variable domain EPEVTQTPSHQVTQMGQEVILRCVPISNHLYFYWYRQILGQKVEFLVSFYNNEISEKSEIFDDQFSVERPDGSNFTLKIRSTKLEDSAMYFCASSEQGGGYGYTFGSGTRLTVV.